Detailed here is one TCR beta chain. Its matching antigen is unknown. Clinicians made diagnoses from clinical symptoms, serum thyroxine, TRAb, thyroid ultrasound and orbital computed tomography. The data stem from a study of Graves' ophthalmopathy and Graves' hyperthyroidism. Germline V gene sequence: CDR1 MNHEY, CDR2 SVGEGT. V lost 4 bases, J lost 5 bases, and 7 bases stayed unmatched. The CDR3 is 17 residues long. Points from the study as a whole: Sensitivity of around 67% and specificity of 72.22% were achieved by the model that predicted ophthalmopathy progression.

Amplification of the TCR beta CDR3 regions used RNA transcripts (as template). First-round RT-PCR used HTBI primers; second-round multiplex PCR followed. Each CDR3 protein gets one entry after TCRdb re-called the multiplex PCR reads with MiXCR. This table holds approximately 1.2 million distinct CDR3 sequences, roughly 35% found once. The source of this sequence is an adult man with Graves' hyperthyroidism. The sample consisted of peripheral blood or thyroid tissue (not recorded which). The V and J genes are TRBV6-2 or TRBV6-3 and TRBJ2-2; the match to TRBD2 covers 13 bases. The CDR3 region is CASSSTRLAGGTGELFF. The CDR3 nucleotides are TGTGCCAGCAGTTCCACAAGACTAGCGGGAGGAACCGGGGAGCTGTTTTTT.